The clone carrying this T cell receptor beta chain has a count of ten or more. The sample is drawn from a study of early T cells in non-severe SARS-CoV-2 infection. Using its own MiXCR run on the 5' RACE reads, TCRdb lists one record per CDR3 protein. Seen here are more than 95,000 distinct CDR3 sequences, about 10% observed once, and the top ten hold around 4.8%. Unmatched junction bases numbered 8, after V lost 4 bases and J lost 6 bases. Germline lookup yields CDR1 SGHRS and CDR2 YFSETQ. The CDR3 contains 15 residues. The starting material was whole blood, obtained at baseline. The sequence was obtained from an adult who was a healthcare worker with PCR-confirmed SARS-CoV-2 infection or an uninfected control (not recorded which). The chain employs TRBV5-1 and TRBJ2-2; TRBD2 matches 8 bases. This CDR3 reads CASSLGTGGAGELFF. CDR3 sequence (DNA): TGCGCCAGCAGCCTAGGAACCGGGGGGGCCGGGGAGCTGTTTTTT.